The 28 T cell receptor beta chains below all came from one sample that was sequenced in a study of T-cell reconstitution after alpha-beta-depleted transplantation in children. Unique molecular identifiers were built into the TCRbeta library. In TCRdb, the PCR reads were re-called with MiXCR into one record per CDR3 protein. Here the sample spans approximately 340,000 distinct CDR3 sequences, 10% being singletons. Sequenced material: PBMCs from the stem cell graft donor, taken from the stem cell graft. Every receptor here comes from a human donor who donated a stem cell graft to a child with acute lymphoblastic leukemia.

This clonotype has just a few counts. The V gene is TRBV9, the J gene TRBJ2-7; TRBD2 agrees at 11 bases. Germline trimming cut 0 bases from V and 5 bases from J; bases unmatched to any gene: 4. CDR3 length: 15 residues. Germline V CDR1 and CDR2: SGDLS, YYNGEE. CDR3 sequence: CASSVGATSGNEQYF. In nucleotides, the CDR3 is TGTGCCAGCAGCGTAGGGGCGACTAGCGGGAACGAGCAGTACTTC.

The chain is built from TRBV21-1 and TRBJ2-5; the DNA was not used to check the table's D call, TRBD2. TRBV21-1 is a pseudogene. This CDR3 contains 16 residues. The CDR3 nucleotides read TGTGCCAGCAGCATCGGGACTAGCTCAGTTGGGGAGACCCAGTACTTC. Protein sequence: CASSIGTSSVGETQYF.

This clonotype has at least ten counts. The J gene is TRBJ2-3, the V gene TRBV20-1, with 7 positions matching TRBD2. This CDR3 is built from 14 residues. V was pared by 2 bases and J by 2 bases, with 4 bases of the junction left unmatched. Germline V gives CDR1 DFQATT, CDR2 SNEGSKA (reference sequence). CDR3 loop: CSARLADYTDTQYF. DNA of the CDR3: TGCAGTGCTAGACTAGCGGACTACACAGATACGCAGTATTTT.

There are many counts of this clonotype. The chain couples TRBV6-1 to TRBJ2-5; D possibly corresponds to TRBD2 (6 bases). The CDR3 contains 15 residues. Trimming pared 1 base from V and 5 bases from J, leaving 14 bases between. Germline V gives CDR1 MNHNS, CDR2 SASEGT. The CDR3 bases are TGTGCCAGCAGTGAAGTGGGAGGCCGATCGGAGACCCAGTACTTC. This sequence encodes CASSEVGGRSETQYF.

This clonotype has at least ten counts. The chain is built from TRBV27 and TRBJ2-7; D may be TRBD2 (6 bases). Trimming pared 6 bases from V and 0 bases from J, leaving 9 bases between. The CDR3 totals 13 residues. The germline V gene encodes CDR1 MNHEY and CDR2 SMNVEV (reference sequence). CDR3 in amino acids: CASRPAGSYEQYF. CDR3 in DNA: TGTGCCAGCAGACCAGCGGGCTCCTACGAGCAGTACTTC.

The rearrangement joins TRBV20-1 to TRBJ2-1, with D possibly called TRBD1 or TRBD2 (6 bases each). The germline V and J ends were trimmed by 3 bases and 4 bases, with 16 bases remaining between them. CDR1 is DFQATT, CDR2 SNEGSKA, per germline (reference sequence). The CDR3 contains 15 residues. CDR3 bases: TGCAGTGCTAGGGCCCTAACGGGGGCTTACAATGAGCAGTTCTTC. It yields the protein CSARALTGAYNEQFF.

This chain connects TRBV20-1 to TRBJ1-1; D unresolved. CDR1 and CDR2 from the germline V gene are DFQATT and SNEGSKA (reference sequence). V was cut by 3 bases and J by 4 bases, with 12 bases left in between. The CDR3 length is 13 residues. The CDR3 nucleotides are TGCAGTGCTAGCCCCGGGCCGGGCACTGAAGCTTTCTTT. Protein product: CSASPGPGTEAFF.

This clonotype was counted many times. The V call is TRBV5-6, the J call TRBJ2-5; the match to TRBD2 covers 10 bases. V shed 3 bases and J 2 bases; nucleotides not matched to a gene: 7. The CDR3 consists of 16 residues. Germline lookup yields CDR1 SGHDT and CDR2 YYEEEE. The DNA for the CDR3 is TGTGCCAGCAGCTCCCGACTAGCGGGCCAACAAGAGACCCAGTACTTC. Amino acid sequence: CASSSRLAGQQETQYF.

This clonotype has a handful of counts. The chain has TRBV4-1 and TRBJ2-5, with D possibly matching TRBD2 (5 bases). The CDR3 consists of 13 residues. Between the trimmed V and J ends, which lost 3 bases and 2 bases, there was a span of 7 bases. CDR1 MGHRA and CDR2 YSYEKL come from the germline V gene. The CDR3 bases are TGCGCCAGCAGCCAGAGGGAACAAGAGACCCAGTACTTC. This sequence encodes CASSQREQETQYF.

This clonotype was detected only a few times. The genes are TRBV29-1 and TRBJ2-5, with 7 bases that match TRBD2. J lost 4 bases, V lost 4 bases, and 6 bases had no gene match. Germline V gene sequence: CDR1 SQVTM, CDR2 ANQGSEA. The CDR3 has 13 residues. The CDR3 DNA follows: TGCAGCGTTGCGGGGGGTCCTTCAGAGACCCAGTACTTC. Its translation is CSVAGGPSETQYF. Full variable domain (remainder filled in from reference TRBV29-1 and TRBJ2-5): SAVISQKPSRDICQRGTSLTIQCQVDSQVTMMFWYRQQPGQSLTLIATANQGSEATYESGFVIDKFPISRPNLTFSTLTVSNMSPEDSSIYLCSVAGGPSETQYFGPGTRLLVL.

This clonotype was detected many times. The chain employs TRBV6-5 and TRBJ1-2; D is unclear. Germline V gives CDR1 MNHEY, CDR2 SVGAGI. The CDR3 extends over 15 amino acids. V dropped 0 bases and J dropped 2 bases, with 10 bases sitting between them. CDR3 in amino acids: CASSYSTRENYGYTF. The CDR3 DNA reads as TGTGCCAGCAGTTACTCAACACGTGAGAACTATGGCTACACCTTC.

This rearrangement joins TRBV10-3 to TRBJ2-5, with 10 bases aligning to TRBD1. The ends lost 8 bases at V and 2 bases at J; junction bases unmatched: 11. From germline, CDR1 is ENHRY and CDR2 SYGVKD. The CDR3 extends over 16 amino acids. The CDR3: CAIATGGKGRQETQYF. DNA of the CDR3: TGTGCCATCGCGACAGGGGGCAAGGGCCGTCAAGAGACCCAGTACTTC.

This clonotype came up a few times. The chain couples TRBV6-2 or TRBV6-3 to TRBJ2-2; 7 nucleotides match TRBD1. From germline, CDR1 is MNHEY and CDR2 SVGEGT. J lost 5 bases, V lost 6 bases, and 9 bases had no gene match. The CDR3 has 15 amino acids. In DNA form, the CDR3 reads TGTGCCAGCAGGGCAGACAGGGTTCGGACCGGGGAGCTGTTTTTT. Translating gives CASRADRVRTGELFF.

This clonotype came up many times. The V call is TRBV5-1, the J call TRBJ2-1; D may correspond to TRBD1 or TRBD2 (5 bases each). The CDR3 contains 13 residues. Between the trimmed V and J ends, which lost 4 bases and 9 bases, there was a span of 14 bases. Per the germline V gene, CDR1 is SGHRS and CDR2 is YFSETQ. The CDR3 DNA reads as TGCGCCAGCAGCGGGCTAGAGAGGGGTGAGCAGTTCTTC. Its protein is CASSGLERGEQFF. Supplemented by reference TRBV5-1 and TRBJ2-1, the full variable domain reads KAGVTQTPRYLIKTRGQQVTLSCSPISGHRSVSWYQQTPGQGLQFLFEYFSETQRNKGNFPGRFSGRQFSNSRSEMNVSTLELGDSALYLCASSGLERGEQFFGPGTRLTVL.

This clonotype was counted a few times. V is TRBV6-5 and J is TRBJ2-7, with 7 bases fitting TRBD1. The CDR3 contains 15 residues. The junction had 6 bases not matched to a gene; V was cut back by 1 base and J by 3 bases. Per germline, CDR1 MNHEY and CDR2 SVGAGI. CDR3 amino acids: CASSYLTGRDYEQYF. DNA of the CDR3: TGTGCCAGCAGTTACTTGACAGGGCGCGACTACGAGCAGTACTTC.

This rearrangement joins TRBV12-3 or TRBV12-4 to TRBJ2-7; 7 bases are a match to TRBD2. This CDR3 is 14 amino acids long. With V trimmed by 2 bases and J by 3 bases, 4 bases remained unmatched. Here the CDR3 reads CASSLYGGGYEQYF. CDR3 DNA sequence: TGTGCCAGCAGTTTATATGGGGGGGGCTACGAGCAGTACTTC.

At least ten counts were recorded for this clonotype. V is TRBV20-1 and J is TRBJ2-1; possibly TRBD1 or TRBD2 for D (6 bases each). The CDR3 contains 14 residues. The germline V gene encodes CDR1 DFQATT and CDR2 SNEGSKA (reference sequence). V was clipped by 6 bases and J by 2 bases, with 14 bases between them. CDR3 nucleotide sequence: TGCAGTGCCTTGGGGGGCACGACCTACAATGAGCAGTTCTTC. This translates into CSALGGTTYNEQFF.

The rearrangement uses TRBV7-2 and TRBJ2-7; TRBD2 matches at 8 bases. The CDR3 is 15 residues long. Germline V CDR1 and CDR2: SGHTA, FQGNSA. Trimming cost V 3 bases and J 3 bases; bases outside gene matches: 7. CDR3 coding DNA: TGTGCCAGCAGCTTCCAACCGGGACTAGTCTACGAGCAGTACTTC. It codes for CASSFQPGLVYEQYF.

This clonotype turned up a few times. The CDR3 sequence: CASRGPTSSSYEQYF. The CDR3 nucleotides read TGTGCCAGCAGAGGTCCGACTAGCAGCTCCTACGAGCAGTACTTC. The chain recombines TRBV28 with TRBJ2-7; 7 bases are shared with TRBD2. V shed 6 bases and J 0 bases; nucleotides not matched to a gene: 8. CDR1 and CDR2 from the germline V gene are MDHEN and SYDVKM. CDR3 length: 15 residues.

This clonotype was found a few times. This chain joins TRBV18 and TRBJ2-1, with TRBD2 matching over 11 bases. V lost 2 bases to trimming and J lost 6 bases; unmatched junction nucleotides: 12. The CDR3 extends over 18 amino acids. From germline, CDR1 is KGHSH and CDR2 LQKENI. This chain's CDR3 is CASSPRLIAGGAANEQFF. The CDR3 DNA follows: TGTGCCAGCTCACCAAGGCTCATAGCGGGAGGGGCGGCCAATGAGCAGTTCTTC.

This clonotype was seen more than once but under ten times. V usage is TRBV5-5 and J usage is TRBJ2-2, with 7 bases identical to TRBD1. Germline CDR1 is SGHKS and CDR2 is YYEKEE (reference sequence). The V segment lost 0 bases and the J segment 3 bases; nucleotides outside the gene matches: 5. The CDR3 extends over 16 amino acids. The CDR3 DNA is TGTGCCAGCAGCTTGGACGGAACAGGGGACACCGGGGAGCTGTTTTTT. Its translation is CASSLDGTGDTGELFF. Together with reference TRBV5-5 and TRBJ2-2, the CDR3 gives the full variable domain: DAGVTQSPTHLIKTRGQQVTLRCSPISGHKSVSWYQQVLGQGPQFIFQYYEKEERGRGNFPDRFSARQFPNYSSELNVNALLLGDSALYLCASSLDGTGDTGELFFGEGSRLTVL.

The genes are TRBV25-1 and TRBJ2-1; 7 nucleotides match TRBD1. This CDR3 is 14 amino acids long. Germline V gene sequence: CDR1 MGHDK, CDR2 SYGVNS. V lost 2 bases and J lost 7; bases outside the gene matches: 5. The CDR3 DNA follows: TGTGCCAGCAGTGAAGATGAGGGGGCAAATGAGCAGTTCTTC. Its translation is CASSEDEGANEQFF.

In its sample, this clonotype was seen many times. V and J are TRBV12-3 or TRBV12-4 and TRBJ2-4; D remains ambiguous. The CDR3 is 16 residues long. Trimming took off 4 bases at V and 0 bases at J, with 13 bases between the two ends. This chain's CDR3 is CASSWWTNLAKNIQYF. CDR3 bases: TGTGCCAGCAGTTGGTGGACGAACCTAGCCAAAAACATTCAGTACTTC.

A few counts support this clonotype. DNA for the CDR3: TGTGCCAGTGTAGCGGGGGGGAATGAGCAGTTCTTC. This gives the protein CASVAGGNEQFF. The genes are TRBV6-6 and TRBJ2-1; 11 bases line up with TRBD2. V lost 9 bases, J lost 7 bases, and 2 bases stayed unmatched. The CDR3 has 12 amino acids. From germline, CDR1 is MNHNY and CDR2 SVGAGI (reference sequence).

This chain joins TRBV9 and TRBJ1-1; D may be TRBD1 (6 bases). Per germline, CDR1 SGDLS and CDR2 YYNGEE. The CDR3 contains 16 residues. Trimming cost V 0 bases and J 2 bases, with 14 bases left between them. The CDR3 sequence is CASSVGTQGFNTEAFF. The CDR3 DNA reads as TGTGCCAGCAGCGTAGGAACACAGGGATTTAACACTGAAGCTTTCTTT.

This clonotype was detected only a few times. The CDR3 here is CASSSQGAYGNTIYF. The DNA for the CDR3 is TGTGCCAGCAGCTCGCAGGGGGCGTATGGAAACACCATATATTTT. This chain links TRBV6-1 with TRBJ1-3; 8 bases map to TRBD1. CDR1 is MNHNS, CDR2 SASEGT, per germline. With 6 bases clipped from V and 3 bases from J, the junction kept 7 bases outside the gene matches. The CDR3 runs to 15 residues.

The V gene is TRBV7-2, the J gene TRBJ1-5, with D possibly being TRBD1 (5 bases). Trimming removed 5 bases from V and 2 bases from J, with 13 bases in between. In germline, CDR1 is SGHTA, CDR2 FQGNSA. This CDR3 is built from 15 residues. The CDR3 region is CASSPQGGGNQPQHF. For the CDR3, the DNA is TGTGCCAGCAGCCCGCAGGGTGGCGGCAATCAGCCCCAGCATTTT.

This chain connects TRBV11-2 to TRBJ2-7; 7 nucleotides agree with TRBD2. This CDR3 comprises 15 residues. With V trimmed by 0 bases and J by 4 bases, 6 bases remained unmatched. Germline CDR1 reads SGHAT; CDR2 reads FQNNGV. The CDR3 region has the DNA TGTGCCAGCAGCTTAGAGCGGGGAGGGTCTTACGAGCAGTACTTC. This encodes CASSLERGGSYEQYF.